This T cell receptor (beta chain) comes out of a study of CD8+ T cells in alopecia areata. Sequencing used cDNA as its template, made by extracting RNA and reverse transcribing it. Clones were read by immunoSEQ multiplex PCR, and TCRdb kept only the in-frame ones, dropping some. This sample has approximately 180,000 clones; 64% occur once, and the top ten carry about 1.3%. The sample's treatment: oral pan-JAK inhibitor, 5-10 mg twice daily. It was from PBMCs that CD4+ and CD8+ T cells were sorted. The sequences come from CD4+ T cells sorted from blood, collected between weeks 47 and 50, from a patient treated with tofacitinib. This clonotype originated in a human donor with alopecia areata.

CDR3: CSVVRQGAGYGYTF. The CDR3 DNA reads as TGCAGCGTTGTCCGACAGGGGGCCGGCTATGGCTACACCTTC. The chain joins TRBV29-1 to TRBJ1-2, with TRBD1 matching 10 bases. V shed 4 bases, J shed 4 bases, and the junction held 6 bases outside the gene matches. The CDR3 loop spans 14 amino acids. Germline values: CDR1 SQVTM, CDR2 ANQGSEA.